This is a list of T cell receptor beta chains from one sample in a study of T cell changes during pregnancy in multiple sclerosis. The table came from immunoSEQ multiplex PCR; TCRdb's copy has only in-frame clones and leaves some out. The sample has fewer than 75,000 clones; around 93% are singletons. The source material was peripheral blood, sampled after pregnancy. These receptors were taken from a female donor in good health, enrolled as a control in a pregnancy study. CDR3s leave out the opening cysteine and the closing phenylalanine or tryptophan.

TRBV4-3	TRBJ2-7	ASSHRQGYSYEQY
TRBV7-9	TRBJ1-4	ASSFPGGGEKLF
TRBV7-3	TRBJ2-1	ASSPGGSSYNEQF
TRBV19	TRBJ1-1	ASSPGTVFGTEAF
TRBV7-2	TRBJ2-3	ASSLQRADTQY
TRBV10-3	TRBJ2-7	AISSGRAYEQY
TRBV11-2	TRBJ1-4	ASSTTGGTNEKLF
TRBV6-6	TRBJ1-2	ASSQTVSNYGYT
TRBV19	TRBJ1-1	ATSGHANTEAF
TRBV4-3	TRBJ2-7	ASSPGTGTYEQY
TRBV4-2	TRBJ2-6	ASSQDQGSGANVLT
TRBV6-5	TRBJ1-2	ASSYYRGYGYT
TRBV5-1	TRBJ1-2	ASTVTGGSYGYT
TRBV27	TRBJ2-5	ASSPPLAGGRETQY
TRBV2	TRBJ1-1	ASRKNRGGPMNTEAF
TRBV7-9	TRBJ2-1	ASSSRGLAGGLYNEQF
TRBV9	TRBJ1-1	ASSEQGNTEAF
TRBV18	TRBJ1-5	ASSPTDFAGVNSNQPQH
TRBV19	TRBJ2-7	ASSHRDRGSYEQY
TRBV5-4	TRBJ2-5	ASSYLVSQETQY
TRBV7-3	TRBJ1-1	ASSSQGQGRAEAF
TRBV7-3	TRBJ1-5	ASSLISGQPQH
TRBV19	TRBJ1-1	ASSVLGQGGSF
TRBV7-2	TRBJ2-3	ASSPWTSGWGADTQY
TRBV7-2	TRBJ1-6	ASIDSQGAVSPLH
TRBV2	TRBJ2-1	ASSLLMGGPNEQF
TRBV7-6	TRBJ1-6	ASSPRDGVSPLH
TRBV19	TRBJ2-7	ASSIRRGLSYEQY
TRBV25-1	TRBJ2-7	ASSETRQGSYEQY
TRBV7-2	TRBJ2-3	ASSPGQRLQLEY
TRBV2	TRBJ2-3	ASRKAGVTDTQY
TRBV4-2	TRBJ2-1	ASSQVRLATYNEQF
TRBV4-3	TRBJ2-3	ASSQDQSADTQY
TRBV6-5	TRBJ2-6	ASSYRTGAGANVLT
TRBV7-2	TRBJ2-3	ASSLAPGQGAQGDTQY
TRBV4-2	TRBJ2-7	ASSQVGLAGGSYEQY
TRBV18	TRBJ2-7	ASSPLAGAEYEQY
TRBV28	TRBJ2-1	ASGAPRDRGDNEQF
TRBV5-6	TRBJ1-5	ASSSGQGTNNQPQH